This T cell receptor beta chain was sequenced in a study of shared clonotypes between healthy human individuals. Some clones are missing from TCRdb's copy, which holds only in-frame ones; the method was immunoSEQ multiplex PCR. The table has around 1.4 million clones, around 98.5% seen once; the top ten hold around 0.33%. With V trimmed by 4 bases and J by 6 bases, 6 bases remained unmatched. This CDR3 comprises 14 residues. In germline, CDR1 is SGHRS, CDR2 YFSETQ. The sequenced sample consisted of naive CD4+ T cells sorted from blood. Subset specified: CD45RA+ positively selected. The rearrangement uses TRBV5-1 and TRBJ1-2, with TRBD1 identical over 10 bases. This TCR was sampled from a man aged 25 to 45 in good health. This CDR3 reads CASSVSTGGDGYTF. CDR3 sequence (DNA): TGCGCCAGCAGCGTATCGACAGGGGGCGATGGCTACACCTTC.